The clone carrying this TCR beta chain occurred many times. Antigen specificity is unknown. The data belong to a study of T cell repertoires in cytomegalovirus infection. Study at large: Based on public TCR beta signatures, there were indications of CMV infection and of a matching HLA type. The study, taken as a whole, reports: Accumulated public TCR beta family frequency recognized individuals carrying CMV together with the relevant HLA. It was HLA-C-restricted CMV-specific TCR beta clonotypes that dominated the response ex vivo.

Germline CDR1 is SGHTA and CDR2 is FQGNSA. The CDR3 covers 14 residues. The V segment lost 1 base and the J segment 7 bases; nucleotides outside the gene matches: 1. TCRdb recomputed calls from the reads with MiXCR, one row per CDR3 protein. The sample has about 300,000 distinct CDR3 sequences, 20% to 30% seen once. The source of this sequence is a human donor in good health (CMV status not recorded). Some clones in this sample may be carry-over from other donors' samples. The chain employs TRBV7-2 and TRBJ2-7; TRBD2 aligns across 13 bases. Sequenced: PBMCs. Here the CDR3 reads CASSLETSGREQYF. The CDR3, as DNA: TGTGCCAGCAGCTTAGAGACTAGCGGGAGGGAGCAGTACTTC.